This TCR beta chain derives from a study of cytomegalovirus exposure and HLA in healthy donors. General study findings and limits: The authors listed approximately 150 TCR beta chains as cytomegalovirus-associated. Per published reports, the classifier diagnosed cytomegalovirus status with high specificity and sensitivity.

Using immunoSEQ multiplex PCR, the repertoire was profiled, and TCRdb retains in-frame clones only, with some absent. The data hold around 250,000 clones, with 80% to 95% observed a single time. The V segment lost 5 bases and the J segment 2 bases; nucleotides outside the gene matches: 7. Germline V gives CDR1 SGHVS, CDR2 FQNEAQ. The CDR3 sequence is 18 residues long. Comments on this clone: Antigen specificity is unknown.

Separation from the roughly 600-subject first cohort characterized the approximately 120-subject validation cohort, to which the donors belonged. V and J are TRBV7-8 and TRBJ2-3; 16 nucleotides align to TRBD2. The receptor comes from a woman between 25 and 40 years old in good health and CMV-seronegative. Sample: PBMCs. Written as DNA, the CDR3 is TGTGCCAGCAGCACACCGGGACTAGCGGGAGGGCCCACAGATACGCAGTATTTT. The encoded protein is CASSTPGLAGGPTDTQYF.